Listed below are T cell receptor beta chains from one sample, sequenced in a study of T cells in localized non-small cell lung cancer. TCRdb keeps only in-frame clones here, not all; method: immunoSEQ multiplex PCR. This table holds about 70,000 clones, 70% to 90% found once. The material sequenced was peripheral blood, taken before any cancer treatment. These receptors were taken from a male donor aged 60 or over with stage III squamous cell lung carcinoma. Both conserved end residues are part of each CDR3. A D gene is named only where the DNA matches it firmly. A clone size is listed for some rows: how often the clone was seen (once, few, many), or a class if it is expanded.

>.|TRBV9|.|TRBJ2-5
TGTGCCAGCAGCGTAGCCGTAGGAGGAGAGACCCAGTACTTC
CASSVAVGGETQYF
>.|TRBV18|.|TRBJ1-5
TGTGCCAGCTCACCAGCCAGGGACGAGCCCCAGCATTTT
CASSPARDEPQHF
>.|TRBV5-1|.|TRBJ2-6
TGCGCCAGCAGCTTGTATCGGAGCTCTGGGGCCAACGTCCTGACTTTC
CASSLYRSSGANVLTF
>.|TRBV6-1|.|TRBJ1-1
TGTGCCAGCAGTGAAGACCTCCTGAACACTGAAGCTTTCTTT
CASSEDLLNTEAFF
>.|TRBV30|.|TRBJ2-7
TGTGCCTGGAGCGTGGGAACCTACGAGCAGTACTTC
CAWSVGTYEQYF
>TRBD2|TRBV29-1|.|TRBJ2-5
TGCAGCGTTGAATCGGGGGGGACGCAAGAGACCCAGTACTTC
CSVESGGTQETQYF
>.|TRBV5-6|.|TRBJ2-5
TGTGCCAGCAGCTTGTACGGGACGACAGAGACCCAGTACTTC
CASSLYGTTETQYF
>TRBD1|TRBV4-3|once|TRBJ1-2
TGCGCCAGCAGCCAACTCTCAGGACAGGAGGTCTATGGCTACACCTTC
CASSQLSGQEVYGYTF
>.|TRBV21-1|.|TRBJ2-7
TGTGCCAGCAGCAAAGAAAGAGTAAAGGACCGACACTACGAGCAGTACTTC
CASSKERVKDRHYEQYF
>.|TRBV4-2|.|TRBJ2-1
TGTGCCAGCAGCCAGGCCGGACTTCGGGAAGTCGATGAGCAGTTCTTC
CASSQAGLREVDEQFF